This T cell receptor beta chain was recovered during a study of blood T cell repertoires in COVID-19. Study background: Acute-phase and convalescent COVID-19 samples originated in the United States, Italy and Spain. PBMCs, B-cell-depleted T cells, or T cells were the source of the cDNA or gDNA that made up the material.

This clone was detected once. Trimming removed 1 base from V and 6 bases from J, with 15 bases in between. The length of the CDR3 is 16 residues. Per germline, CDR1 LNHNV and CDR2 YYDKDF (reference sequence). In the authors' methods: How many nucleated cells were present was estimated from reference gene primer amplification. The data were produced by immunoSEQ multiplex PCR, yet TCRdb's version contains in-frame clones alone and is incomplete. D and trimming were read from the DNA, whereas the V and J calls and clone size are those reported in that table. The sample shows tens of thousands of clones, around 90% of them seen only once.

The origin of this receptor is a man between 60 and 70 years old with acute or convalescent COVID-19. Material for sequencing was peripheral blood. V and J are TRBV15 and TRBJ2-2, with D maybe TRBD2 (6 bases). CDR3 in amino acids: CATSRVGGESAGELFF. The CDR3 DNA sequence: TGTGCCACCAGCAGAGTCGGGGGAGAGAGTGCCGGGGAGCTGTTTTTT.